These 5 T cell receptor beta chains were all obtained from the same sample, sequenced in a study of response to subunit inactivated influenza vaccine (dated by TCRdb to 2017 to 2018). Library method: RT-PCR. Sequencer: Illumina HiSeq 2500. The public reads were reanalyzed by TCRdb: fastp trimming at Q25, MiXCR alignment, in-frame beta chains only. Rows matching on CDR3 protein sequence are summarized as one entry with the most common DNA and genes. The sample profile shows just under 550,000 distinct CDR3 sequences; under 30% of them were found once. Clones ranked in the top ten supply about 2.8% of the sample. In addition, the sample was reused for a study of T cells expressing NK-cell markers. According to the second study: TCR beta cDNA libraries were prepared using 5'RACE template switching, which introduced a universal primer site and unique molecular identifiers.

Sequenced here: CD4+ T cells sorted from PBMCs, sampled about 11 days after vaccination. The receptors originated from a man in his forties or fifties who received an inactivated influenza vaccine. Donor details come from another sample of the same person, matched by shared clones.

The V and J genes are TRBV3-1 and TRBJ2-3; D is perhaps TRBD1 or TRBD2 (5 bases each). Trimming removed 0 bases from V and 2 bases from J, with 12 bases in between. Germline V lookup: CDR1 LGHDT, CDR2 YNNKEL (reference sequence). The CDR3 totals 16 residues. DNA for the CDR3: TGTGCCAGCAGCCAAGAAGGGGAGCGTGTCACAGATACGCAGTATTTT. Encoded protein: CASSQEGERVTDTQYF.

This clonotype was observed a handful of times. Here the CDR3 DNA reads TGCGCCAGCAGCCTGGACAGGGTGGGGATTGGCGGGGAGCTGTTTTTT. As protein: CASSLDRVGIGGELFF. V gene TRBV5-1 combines with J gene TRBJ2-2, with 8 bases lining up with TRBD1. V dropped 4 bases and J dropped 7; count of bases not matched to a gene: 12. This CDR3 region has 16 residues. Germline V gene data show CDR1 as SGHRS and CDR2 as YFSETQ.

The CDR3 here is CSAGALAGASYEQYF. The CDR3 DNA follows: TGCAGTGCTGGAGCCCTAGCGGGGGCCTCCTACGAGCAGTACTTC. The chain carries TRBV20-1 and TRBJ2-7, with TRBD2 matching over 10 bases. The V gene's germline CDR1 is DFQATT and CDR2 SNEGSKA (reference sequence). The junction had 7 bases not matched to a gene; V was cut back by 5 bases and J by 0 bases. The CDR3 is 15 amino acids.

This clonotype was found a few times. The CDR3 spells CSAPPWDRANTEAFF. DNA for the CDR3: TGCAGTGCTCCGCCGTGGGACAGGGCGAACACTGAAGCTTTCTTT. The chain is built from TRBV20-1 and TRBJ1-1; 9 bases fit TRBD1. The germline gives CDR1 DFQATT, CDR2 SNEGSKA (reference sequence). CDR3 length equals 15 residues. Germline trimming cut 5 bases from V and 1 base from J; bases unmatched to any gene: 8.

The chain combines TRBV3-1 with TRBJ2-3, with unresolved D. Deletions cut 3 bases from V and 4 bases from J, with 8 bases between. Germline V lookup: CDR1 LGHDT, CDR2 YNNKEL (reference sequence). The CDR3 totals 13 residues. CDR3: CASSHWRADTQYF. For the CDR3, the DNA is TGTGCCAGCAGCCATTGGCGCGCAGATACGCAGTATTTT.